The 5 T cell receptor beta chains reported below all come from one sample, sequenced in a study of long-term antiretroviral therapy in people with HIV. immunoSEQ v3.0 was run at survey level. Sequenced by immunoSEQ multiplex PCR; TCRdb stores in-frame clones only, minus some. The data show some 31,000 clones, 70% to 90% seen once. The sample was unsorted PBMCs, taken 1.1 years after starting antiretroviral therapy. These receptors all come from a man aged 18 to 30 with HIV.

In this sample, this clone turned up once. This chain connects TRBV6-1 to TRBJ2-1; D call uncertain. The V end lost 0 bases, the J end lost 10 bases, and 7 bases lay between the germline ends. This CDR3 spans 12 amino acids. Germline-derived CDR1 and CDR2 are MNHNS and SASEGT. The CDR3 coding sequence is TGTGCCAGCAGTGAAGCTGAGGTGGAGCAGTTCTTC. Its translation: CASSEAEVEQFF.

The genes are TRBV7-3 and TRBJ2-3; tentative D call: TRBD2 (7 bases). V was clipped by 2 bases and J by 3 bases, with 12 bases between them. This CDR3 is built from 15 residues. From germline, CDR1 is SGHTA and CDR2 FQGTGA. The CDR3 nucleotides read TGTGCCAGCAGCTTATGGGGGGGCGGAACAGATACGCAGTATTTT. Encoded protein: CASSLWGGGTDTQYF.

The gene calls are TRBV29-1 and TRBJ2-4, with D possibly being TRBD1 (6 bases). Germline V CDR1 and CDR2: SQVTM, ANQGSEA. V gave up 6 bases and J gave up 7 bases, with 19 bases separating them. The CDR3 sequence is 14 residues long. CDR3 region: CSVKLGTSLNIQYF. CDR3 DNA: TGCAGCGTCAAACTAGGGACATCCCTTAACATTCAGTACTTC.

The CDR3 coding sequence is TGTGCCAGCAGCCATCTAGCGGGAGTGGTCTACGAGCAGTACTTC. Amino acids: CASSHLAGVVYEQYF. The rearrangement uses TRBV14 and TRBJ2-7, with TRBD2 matching 10 bases. Germline loops: CDR1 SGHDN, CDR2 FVKESK. This CDR3 spans 15 amino acids. With V trimmed by 3 bases and J by 3 bases, 5 bases remained unmatched.

The chain is built from TRBV5-5 and TRBJ1-1, with unresolved D. This CDR3 has 14 residues. Germline CDR1 SGHKS, CDR2 YYEKEE (reference sequence). V was trimmed by 2 bases and J by 0 bases, leaving 8 bases between them. Written as DNA, the CDR3 is TGTGCCAGCAGCTTCGCGGTGATGAACACTGAAGCTTTCTTT. It codes for CASSFAVMNTEAFF.